This TCR beta chain comes out of a study of OX40 agonist ivuxolimab in advanced cancers. Produced via immunoSEQ multiplex PCR; TCRdb's table is partial and in-frame only. The sample consists of around 35,000 clones, 84% of them appearing once. The junction had 5 bases not matched to a gene; V was cut back by 1 base and J by 0 bases. The CDR3 contains 17 residues. Germline CDR1 and CDR2: LGHNA and YSLEER. The sequence came from an adult with an advanced solid tumor such as melanoma, head and neck, liver or kidney cancer. The starting material was CD4+ or CD8+ T cells sorted from blood, obtained in a trial of the OX40 agonist ivuxolimab. The genes are TRBV4-3 and TRBJ2-4, with 8 bases matching TRBD1. Written as DNA, the CDR3 is TGCGCCAGCAGCCAAGCTACAGGGGGTCTAGCCAAAAACATTCAGTACTTC. Its protein product is CASSQATGGLAKNIQYF.